This TCR beta chain was documented in a study of Ad26.COV2.S vaccination and SARS-CoV-2 variants. The study's findings and limits: Vaccinated individuals (as opposed to placebo recipients) had higher spike-specific TCR breadth. Reported post-vaccination CD8+ and CD4+ T cell responses to spike showed substantial breadth. The TCR breadth and depth analyses may have produced an underestimate of total T cell responses.

With 1 base removed from V and 2 bases from J, the gap between germline ends came to 7 bases. This CDR3 is built from 13 residues. Germline V gene lookup returns CDR1 SGHRS and CDR2 YFSETQ. Sequencing was performed with immunoSEQ multiplex PCR; in TCRdb, only in-frame clones are kept and a portion is missing. Of about 350,000 clones in the sample, about 91% were seen once. In the case of this clone: The antigen is unknown.

The rearrangement links TRBV5-1 to TRBJ2-7; possible D gene TRBD1, 6 bases. Sequenced here: peripheral blood, sampled after recovery from COVID-19. The receptor comes from a human donor who had recovered from COVID-19. The CDR3 region has the DNA TGCGCCAGCAGCTTGCAGGGGACCTACGAGCAGTACTTC. This gives the protein CASSLQGTYEQYF.